The 25 T cell receptor beta chains given below trace back to one sample, sequenced in a study of T cell repertoires in cytomegalovirus infection. TCRdb fed the reads into MiXCR, producing one record per CDR3 protein. The table records over 300,000 distinct CDR3 sequences, more than 8% of them present only once. Sequencing was carried out using PBMCs. All receptors come from a human donor in good health (CMV status not recorded). Some clones in this sample may be carry-over from other donors' samples.

The chain recombines TRBV28 with TRBJ2-7, with TRBD1 identical over 7 bases. The ends lost 5 bases at V and 2 bases at J; junction bases unmatched: 12. The CDR3 runs 16 residues. Germline V gene data show CDR1 as MDHEN and CDR2 as SYDVKM. The CDR3 loop reads CASSTLGQGVPYEQYF. CDR3 in DNA: TGTGCCAGCAGTACCCTAGGGCAGGGGGTACCCTACGAGCAGTACTTC.

This clonotype came up many times. J is TRBJ1-3 and V is TRBV7-2; D remains unclear. The CDR3 extends over 16 amino acids. V was shortened by 4 bases and J by 0 bases, with 13 bases between the two germline ends. Germline V CDR1 and CDR2: SGHTA, FQGNSA. The DNA of the CDR3 is TGTGCCAGCAGCTCTCAATTCCGCGACTCTGGAAACACCATATATTTT. This encodes CASSSQFRDSGNTIYF.

J is TRBJ1-2 and V is TRBV7-9, with TRBD1 as a possible D gene (5 bases). The germline V and J ends were trimmed by 5 bases and 6 bases, with 19 bases remaining between them. The CDR3 contains 15 residues. The germline V gene has CDR1 SEHNR and CDR2 FQNEAQ (reference sequence). The CDR3: CASSPTGTVPHGYTF. The CDR3, as DNA: TGTGCCAGCAGCCCAACCGGGACCGTCCCACATGGCTACACCTTC.

As DNA, the CDR3 is TGTGCCAGCAGCTTGGATCGCCGAGAGCAGTTCTTC. Translated, it gives CASSLDRREQFF. This chain links TRBV5-6 with TRBJ2-1; D uncertain. Looked up from germline, CDR1 is SGHDT and CDR2 is YYEEEE. V was pared by 0 bases and J by 10 bases, with 8 bases between. This CDR3 region has 12 residues.

This chain joins TRBV6-2 or TRBV6-3 and TRBJ2-1; 9 nucleotides line up with TRBD1. CDR3 size: 13 residues. J was trimmed by 9 bases and V by 6 bases; bases with no gene match: 6. CDR1 and CDR2 from the germline V gene are MNHEY and SVGEGT. CDR3 region: CASRDTGGGEQFF. As DNA, the CDR3 is TGTGCCAGCAGGGATACAGGGGGCGGTGAGCAGTTCTTC.

This clonotype was detected a few times. This chain connects TRBV11-2 to TRBJ1-5; D is undetermined. The germline V gene has CDR1 SGHAT and CDR2 FQNNGV. V shed 1 base and J shed 0 bases, with 7 bases lying between them. The CDR3 loop spans 15 amino acids. This CDR3 reads CASSLGRDSNQPQHF. For the CDR3, the DNA is TGTGCCAGCAGCTTAGGACGGGATAGCAATCAGCCCCAGCATTTT.

The chain combines TRBV19 with TRBJ2-1; TRBD2 matches at 9 bases. CDR3 length equals 14 residues. V shed 5 bases and J 8 bases; nucleotides not matched to a gene: 7. The germline gives CDR1 LNHDA, CDR2 SQIVND (reference sequence). The CDR3 nucleotides read TGTGCCAGTAGTCCTCGGGCGGGAGGGTATGAGCAGTTCTTC. It codes for CASSPRAGGYEQFF.

This chain connects TRBV15 to TRBJ2-1; 7 bases agree with TRBD2. The V and J ends lost 7 bases and 6 bases, in that order; junction bases with no gene match: 18. In germline, CDR1 is LNHNV, CDR2 YYDKDF (reference sequence). The CDR3 has 17 residues. The chain's CDR3 is CATTKFAAGDRANEQFF. CDR3 sequence (DNA): TGTGCCACCACTAAGTTCGCCGCGGGAGATCGGGCCAATGAGCAGTTCTTC.

The V gene is TRBV7-3, the J gene TRBJ1-5; 9 nucleotides align to TRBD1. Germline V gene sequence: CDR1 SGHTA, CDR2 FQGTGA. The CDR3 is 16 residues long. After removal of 5 bases from V and 3 bases from J, the junction contained 8 bases not matched to a gene. Here the CDR3 reads CASSEGGQGFNQPQHF. The CDR3, as DNA: TGTGCCAGCAGCGAAGGAGGACAGGGGTTCAATCAGCCCCAGCATTTT.

The chain combines TRBV20-1 with TRBJ1-5, with D possibly matching TRBD1 (6 bases). CDR3 size: 18 residues. Per germline, CDR1 DFQATT and CDR2 SNEGSKA (reference sequence). V was trimmed by 4 bases and J by 0 bases, leaving 22 bases between them. CDR3: CSATRAGEFFGSNQPQHF. The CDR3 DNA is TGCAGTGCTACCCGGGCAGGGGAATTTTTTGGTAGCAATCAGCCCCAGCATTTT.

This chain joins TRBV20-1 and TRBJ2-7, with 14 bases aligning to TRBD2. The CDR3 runs 16 residues. The V gene end was trimmed by 3 bases and the J gene end by 7 bases; junction bases not matched to a gene: 11. Germline values: CDR1 DFQATT, CDR2 SNEGSKA (reference sequence). CDR3 bases: TGCAGTGCTAGTTCATACGGGACTAGCGGGAGTAGAGAGCAGTACTTC. The encoded protein is CSASSYGTSGSREQYF.

This clonotype was recorded a few times. The V call is TRBV29-1, the J call TRBJ2-1; no clear D. Trimming pared 2 bases from V and 7 bases from J, leaving 12 bases between. The CDR3 consists of 13 residues. From germline, CDR1 is SQVTM and CDR2 ANQGSEA. The CDR3 sequence is CSVETDLGNEQFF. In DNA, the CDR3 is TGCAGCGTTGAAACGGATCTAGGGAATGAGCAGTTCTTC.

V is TRBV7-9 and J is TRBJ1-6, with D hard to call. The CDR3 consists of 14 residues. CDR1 is SEHNR, CDR2 FQNEAQ, per germline (reference sequence). V was pared by 3 bases and J by 11 bases, with 14 bases between. In nucleotides, the CDR3 is TGTGCCAGCAGCTTTTACGACACCGGGACACCCCTCCACTTT. This sequence encodes CASSFYDTGTPLHF.

This clonotype was recorded many times. The CDR3 DNA sequence: TGTGCCAGCAGCCCCCCCGGGGGACTGTACAATGAGCAGTTCTTC. Translated, it gives CASSPPGGLYNEQFF. The chain carries TRBV7-9 and TRBJ2-1, with a tentative D call TRBD2 (6 bases). CDR1 SEHNR and CDR2 FQNEAQ come from the germline V gene (reference sequence). This CDR3 has 15 residues. V lost 5 bases to trimming and J lost 4 bases, with 15 bases between them.

This clonotype has ten or more counts. This chain links TRBV7-9 with TRBJ2-1, with no clear D. The CDR3 contains 12 residues. V lost 2 bases, J lost 7 bases, and 6 bases lay in between. Germline lookup yields CDR1 SEHNR and CDR2 FQNEAQ (reference sequence). CDR3 bases: TGTGCCAGCAGCTTAAGACCAAATGAGCAGTTCTTC. Amino acids: CASSLRPNEQFF.

This clonotype turned up a few times. The V gene is TRBV6-2 or TRBV6-3, the J gene TRBJ1-5, with D unresolved. Trimming took 6 bases from V and 6 from J, leaving 12 bases between them. The CDR3 is 13 residues long. CDR1 is MNHEY, CDR2 SVGEGT, per germline. The CDR3 DNA reads TGTGCCAGCAGGAGGATCTATGGTCAGCCCCAGCATTTT. It encodes CASRRIYGQPQHF.

The V and J genes are TRBV14 and TRBJ2-1; 10 nucleotides match TRBD2. Germline V lookup: CDR1 SGHDN, CDR2 FVKESK. Trimming at V came to 4 bases and at J to 2 bases, leaving 8 bases not matched to a gene. The CDR3 sequence is 17 residues long. The CDR3 sequence: CASSPFLAGGPYNEQFF. The DNA of the CDR3 is TGTGCCAGCAGCCCCTTCTTAGCGGGGGGACCCTACAATGAGCAGTTCTTC.

This rearrangement joins TRBV7-2 to TRBJ2-2, with D tentatively TRBD1 or TRBD2 (6 bases each). The CDR3 is 15 residues long. The V end lost 5 bases, the J end lost 4 bases, and 14 bases lay between the germline ends. Germline-derived CDR1 and CDR2 are SGHTA and FQGNSA. The CDR3 spells CASSRSGAGTGELFF. For the CDR3, the DNA is TGTGCCAGCAGCCGGTCGGGGGCGGGCACCGGGGAGCTGTTTTTT.

This clonotype showed up just a few times. This chain uses TRBV28 with TRBJ1-4; D perhaps matches TRBD1 (6 bases). The CDR3 consists of 14 residues. Germline values: CDR1 MDHEN, CDR2 SYDVKM. V dropped 3 bases and J dropped 8 bases, with 13 bases sitting between them. Written as DNA, the CDR3 is TGTGCCAGCAGTTTTTCAGACAGGCGCGAAAAACTGTTTTTT. Its translation: CASSFSDRREKLFF.

This chain connects TRBV3-1 to TRBJ1-5; no definite D call. Germline loops: CDR1 LGHDT, CDR2 YNNKEL (reference sequence). This CDR3 contains 12 residues. V was trimmed by 3 bases and J by 10 bases, leaving 10 bases between them. The CDR3 spells CASSHSSGPQHF. The CDR3 DNA is TGTGCCAGCAGCCATTCTTCGGGTCCCCAGCATTTT.

This clonotype was detected ten times or more. The chain has TRBV7-2 and TRBJ2-5, with 9 bases that match TRBD1. This CDR3 has 15 residues. The V gene's germline CDR1 is SGHTA and CDR2 FQGNSA. Trimming at V came to 5 bases and at J to 5 bases, leaving 9 bases not matched to a gene. The CDR3 bases are TGTGCCAGCAGCAGTAGCCGGGACAGGGCTGAGACCCAGTACTTC. Amino acid sequence: CASSSSRDRAETQYF.

The chain couples TRBV15 to TRBJ1-2, with D possibly TRBD1 on 5 matching bases. Trimming removed 3 bases at V and 4 bases at J, with 12 bases between. The germline gives CDR1 LNHNV, CDR2 YYDKDF (reference sequence). The CDR3 extends over 14 amino acids. The CDR3 loop is CATSSPRGSYGYTF. The CDR3 DNA is TGTGCCACCAGCAGTCCCCGGGGGAGCTATGGCTACACCTTC.

This clonotype was seen many times. This chain links TRBV11-2 with TRBJ2-3, with D maybe TRBD1 (5 bases). V dropped 2 bases and J dropped 0 bases, with 18 bases sitting between them. CDR3 length: 18 residues. In germline, CDR1 is SGHAT, CDR2 FQNNGV. Written as DNA, the CDR3 is TGTGCCAGCAGCTTAACCATTTCGTGGGGCCCTAGCACAGATACGCAGTATTTT. It specifies CASSLTISWGPSTDTQYF.

This clonotype was counted a few times. This chain uses TRBV12-3 or TRBV12-4 with TRBJ1-1, with D tentatively TRBD1 (6 bases). There are 14 residues in the CDR3. V dropped 6 bases and J dropped 7 bases, with 18 bases sitting between them. CDR3 DNA: TGTGCCAGCAGATACCCAGGGGTGTTCGGTGAAGCTTTCTTT. Its translation is CASRYPGVFGEAFF.

This clonotype was observed a handful of times. The V gene is TRBV2, the J gene TRBJ1-2; tentative D call: TRBD1 (5 bases). CDR3 length equals 15 residues. Germline-derived CDR1 and CDR2 are SNHLY and FYNNEI. V lost 4 bases, J lost 2 bases, and 14 bases lay in between. The CDR3 region is CASSVNPRVNYGYTF. The CDR3, as DNA: TGTGCCAGCAGTGTTAATCCCAGGGTGAACTATGGCTACACCTTC.